This T cell receptor beta chain is from a study of Ad26.COV2.S vaccination and SARS-CoV-2 variants. In the study overall: Ad26.COV2.S, an intramuscular injection, was given once or twice 56 days apart.

This table comes from immunoSEQ multiplex PCR, and its TCRdb copy is limited to in-frame clones, with some not included. The sample yields 430,000 or so clones, roughly 89% seen once. Treatment reported: approximately 18 received Ad26.COV2.S at low or high dose, single or two shots; 5 received placebo; per-sample allocation not given. The samples were gathered on day 63 after the first injection of vaccine or placebo. Built on an Ad26 vector, the vaccine expressed Wuhan-strain SARS-CoV-2 spike. Germline CDR1 and CDR2: SGHDT and YYEEEE. CDR3 length: 17 amino acids. The V segment lost 1 base and the J segment 2 bases; nucleotides outside the gene matches: 8.

V and J are TRBV5-6 and TRBJ2-3; 9 bases are a match to TRBD1. The sequencing here drew on peripheral blood, taken in a trial of Ad26.COV2.S vaccine versus placebo. This sequence originates from a person between 18 and 59 years old who received the Ad26.COV2.S COVID-19 vaccine or a placebo. DNA of the CDR3: TGTGCCAGCAGCTTGTTTCCGGACAGGGGTTACACAGATACGCAGTATTTT. Its translation is CASSLFPDRGYTDTQYF. The entire variable domain, with the rest obtained from reference TRBV5-6 and TRBJ2-3, is as follows: DAGVTQSPTHLIKTRGQQVTLRCSPKSGHDTVSWYQQALGQGPQFIFQYYEEEERQRGNFPDRFSGHQFPNYSSELNVNALLLGDSALYLCASSLFPDRGYTDTQYFGPGTRLTVL.